The next 14 T cell receptor beta chains were all read from a single sample in a study of T cell clonality in common variable immunodeficiency. Libraries were prepared by immunoSEQ multiplex PCR; TCRdb keeps only in-frame clonotypes and omits some of them. Observed in the sample are approximately 81,000 clones, none of them singletons. What was sequenced was peripheral blood mononuclear cells. The source is a person between 18 and 75 years old in good health.

This clone was detected many times. CDR3 protein: CASSLVASGSEQYF. Incomplete CDR3 DNA: TGTGCCAGCAGCTTAGTGGCTAGCGGGAGCGAG. This chain uses TRBV7-8 with TRBJ2-7; 10 nucleotides agree with TRBD2. The read falls 3 residues short of the CDR3 end, and the missing part is taken from the germline J gene. Germline assignment: CDR1 SGHVS and CDR2 FQNEAQ. Trimming at V came to 1 base and at J to 6 bases, leaving 3 bases not matched to a gene. This CDR3 spans 14 amino acids.

This clone was recorded many times. The CDR3 is cut off 3 residues early in the read; its end comes from the germline J gene. The gene calls are TRBV7-2 and TRBJ2-7, with 7 bases lining up with TRBD2. From germline, CDR1 is SGHTA and CDR2 FQGNSA. This CDR3 has 15 amino acids. J gave up 2 bases and V 1 base, and 5 bases lay outside the gene matches. CDR3 DNA (partial): TGTGCCAGCAGCTTAGGAACCCTAGCGGCCTACGAG. The encoded protein is CASSLGTLAAYE. The CDR3, in full, reads CASSLGTLAAYEQYF.

There are many counts of this clone. Read coverage stops 3 residues before the CDR3 terminus; the germline J gene supplies the remainder. V is TRBV5-7 and J is TRBJ2-2, with 9 bases that match TRBD1. Being an ORF, TRBV5-7 has a function that is uncertain. The J segment lost 1 base and the V segment lost 4 bases, leaving 2 bases of the junction unmatched. The CDR3 sequence is 15 residues long. CDR3 amino acids: CASSTDRGNTGELFF. The sequenced part of the CDR3 DNA is TGTGCCAGCAGCACGGACAGGGGGAACACCGGGGAG.

This clone has at least ten counts. At one boundary the junction diverges from the germline segment, which might be a read error. The missing CDR3 end, 3 residues past where the read stops, is filled in from the germline J gene. The rearrangement uses TRBV20-1 and TRBJ2-3, with TRBD2 matching 12 bases. CDR1 and CDR2 (germline): DFQATT, SNEGSKA (reference sequence). The CDR3 has 16 amino acids. Partial CDR3 DNA: TGCAGTGCCAGAGACTTAACTAGCGGGAGGACAGATACG. Its protein product is CSARDLTSGRTDT. The CDR3 reads in full as CSARDLTSGRTDTQYF.

On this clone itself: The read halts 3 residues ahead of the CDR3 end, with the missing end drawn from the germline J gene. V is TRBV5-1 and J is TRBJ2-5, with D possibly TRBD1 on 6 matching bases. Trimming took 0 bases from V and 0 from J, leaving 9 bases between them. The CDR3 is made up of 15 amino acids. Germline V gene data show CDR1 as SGHRS and CDR2 as YFSETQ. The CDR3 region is CASSLAQGNQETQYF. The CDR3 DNA, read in part, is TGCGCCAGCAGCTTGGCACAGGGCAACCAAGAGACC.

In its sample, this clone was seen many times. The read ends 3 residues shy of where the CDR3 ends; the end is completed using the germline J gene. The sample carries other DNA sequences with the same CDR3. V usage is TRBV7-3 and J usage is TRBJ2-3; 15 bases map to TRBD2. CDR3 size: 16 residues. J gave up 4 bases and V 5 bases, and 4 bases lay outside the gene matches. Germline lookup yields CDR1 SGHTA and CDR2 FQGTGA. The CDR3 DNA, read in part, is TGTGCCAGCAGCACCGGACTAGCGGGAGGGGCAGATACG. This codes for CASSTGLAGGADT. The full CDR3 protein is CASSTGLAGGADTQYF.

Worth noting for this clone: The read is 3 residues too short to cover the CDR3 end, so that end is filled in from the germline J gene. This chain uses TRBV11-3 with TRBJ2-7, with 9 bases aligning to TRBD2. V shed 0 bases and J 2 bases; nucleotides not matched to a gene: 2. Per germline, CDR1 SGHNT and CDR2 YENEEA. CDR3 size: 15 residues. The CDR3 bases that were read are TGTGCCAGCAGCTTAGATGCTAGCGGGGCCTACGAG. It codes for CASSLDASGAYE. The full CDR3 protein is CASSLDASGAYEQYF.

This clone was observed many times. The observed sequence ends 3 residues before the CDR3 terminus, with the missing tail filled in from the germline J gene. This chain joins TRBV19 and TRBJ2-7, with 10 bases that match TRBD1. J was trimmed by 4 bases and V by 3 bases; bases with no gene match: 3. Germline loops: CDR1 LNHDA, CDR2 SQIVND (reference sequence). This CDR3 comprises 14 residues. This CDR3 is CASSIRQGAYEQYF. CDR3 DNA (partial): TGTGCCAGTAGTATCCGACAGGGGGCTTACGAG.

In this sample, this clone turned up many times. The CDR3 end falls 3 residues outside the read, so it is completed with the germline J gene. J is TRBJ2-2 and V is TRBV6-2 or TRBV6-3; D is ambiguous. Germline values: CDR1 MNHEY, CDR2 SVGEGT. The CDR3 has 15 amino acids. V lost 8 bases to trimming and J lost 0 bases, with 13 bases between them. The part of the CDR3 DNA that was read is TGTGCCAGCGTTGACCGACAACCGAACACCGGGGAG. Translation: CASVDRQPNTGE. The full-length CDR3 reads as CASVDRQPNTGELFF.

This clone appeared many times. The sequenced fragment ends 3 residues before the CDR3 boundary, so the rest is inferred from the germline J gene. This sequence joins TRBV19 and TRBJ1-1; weak D call: TRBD1 (6 bases). This CDR3 comprises 16 residues. Germline assignment: CDR1 LNHDA and CDR2 SQIVND (reference sequence). The V end lost 4 bases, the J end lost 1 base, and 16 bases lay between the germline ends. CDR3 DNA, as far as it was read: TGTGCCAGTAGTAAAAGTCCAGGGGCTACGAACACTGAA. It encodes CASSKSPGATNTE. The entire CDR3 reads CASSKSPGATNTEAFF. Together with reference TRBV19 and TRBJ1-1, the CDR3 gives the full variable domain: DGGITQSPKYLFRKEGQNVTLSCEQNLNHDAMYWYRQDPGQGLRLIYYSQIVNDFQKGDIAEGYSVSREKKESFPLTVTSAQKNPTAFYLCASSKSPGATNTEAFFGQGTRLTVV.

The table lists this clone with a few counts. The missing CDR3 end, 3 residues past where the read stops, is filled in from the germline J gene. This rearrangement joins TRBV6-1 to TRBJ1-6; 9 bases line up with TRBD1. Germline CDR1 MNHNS, CDR2 SASEGT. The CDR3 is made up of 16 amino acids. With V trimmed by 1 base and J by 7 bases, 5 bases remained unmatched. This CDR3 reads CASSEVGTGSNSPLHF. The sequenced part of the CDR3 DNA is TGTGCCAGCAGTGAAGTGGGGACAGGGTCAAATTCACCC.

This clone was found many times. The read halts 3 residues ahead of the CDR3 end, with the missing end drawn from the germline J gene. This chain links TRBV11-2 with TRBJ2-7; tentatively, D is TRBD1 (5 bases). The CDR3 has 12 residues. Per germline, CDR1 SGHAT and CDR2 FQNNGV. Trimming took 5 bases from V and 2 from J, leaving 7 bases between them. The CDR3 loop is CASSPDTYEQYF. Partial CDR3 DNA: TGTGCCAGCAGCCCGGACACCTACGAG.

This clone occurred many times. The read terminates 3 residues before the CDR3 end, so the remaining end is supplied by the germline J gene. V gene TRBV6-2 or TRBV6-3 combines with J gene TRBJ1-2; D may be TRBD1 (5 bases). The ends were cut back, 5 bases at V and 2 bases at J, with 15 bases in the middle. CDR3 length equals 15 residues. Germline V gene lookup returns CDR1 MNHEY and CDR2 SVGEGT. Incomplete CDR3 DNA: TGTGCCAGCAGTAAGGACGGCCGGGGGAACTATGGC. This encodes CASSKDGRGNYG. The whole CDR3 reads CASSKDGRGNYGYTF.

The sample holds many counts of this clone. The read finishes 3 residues shy of the CDR3 end, and the germline J gene is used to complete it. This chain uses TRBV5-1 with TRBJ2-5, with 10 bases fitting TRBD2. The CDR3 has 16 residues. The germline V gene has CDR1 SGHRS and CDR2 YFSETQ. V lost 5 bases and J lost 4; bases outside the gene matches: 11. CDR3 protein: CASRTAPLAGGETQYF. The part of the CDR3 DNA that was read is TGCGCCAGCAGGACAGCACCCTTAGCGGGAGGAGAGACC.